These 10 T cell receptor beta chains were sequenced from one sample in a study of cytomegalovirus exposure and HLA in healthy donors. In the PCR, 60 Vbeta and 13 Jbeta primers were used. TCRdb's copy holds only in-frame clones and misses some; the assay was immunoSEQ multiplex PCR. The sample totals about 48,000 clones. Sequences were obtained from PBMCs. The receptor set was obtained from a male donor in good health and CMV-seropositive.

This chain connects TRBV4-3 to TRBJ2-3; 8 bases are a match to TRBD2. This CDR3 is 16 amino acids long. V dropped 4 bases and J dropped 3; count of bases not matched to a gene: 9. Looked up from germline, CDR1 is LGHNA and CDR2 is YSLEER. The CDR3 loop reads CASSPVPGGPTDTQYF. The CDR3 DNA reads as TGCGCCAGCAGCCCCGTGCCGGGGGGGCCTACAGATACGCAGTATTTT.

V is TRBV19 and J is TRBJ1-1; the match to TRBD1 covers 9 bases. The ends lost 5 bases at V and 5 bases at J; junction bases unmatched: 6. The germline V gene has CDR1 LNHDA and CDR2 SQIVND (reference sequence). CDR3 length: 14 residues. CDR3 amino acids: CASSSYRGQTEAFF. The CDR3 DNA sequence: TGTGCCAGTAGTTCTTACAGGGGGCAAACTGAAGCTTTCTTT. The full variable domain, rest sourced from reference TRBV19 and TRBJ1-1, is DGGITQSPKYLFRKEGQNVTLSCEQNLNHDAMYWYRQDPGQGLRLIYYSQIVNDFQKGDIAEGYSVSREKKESFPLTVTSAQKNPTAFYLCASSSYRGQTEAFFGQGTRLTVV.

The genes are TRBV2 and TRBJ1-2, with D tentatively TRBD1 (5 bases). Germline CDR1 reads SNHLY; CDR2 reads FYNNEI. CDR3 length equals 15 residues. Trimming removed 8 bases from V and 4 bases from J, with 20 bases in between. The DNA for the CDR3 is TGTGCCAGCCTCCAGGTGGGGCGGGGGGGCTATGGCTACACCTTC. Protein sequence: CASLQVGRGGYGYTF. Supplemented by reference TRBV2 and TRBJ1-2, the full variable domain reads EPEVTQTPSHQVTQMGQEVILRCVPISNHLYFYWYRQILGQKVEFLVSFYNNEISEKSEIFDDQFSVERPDGSNFTLKIRSTKLEDSAMYFCASLQVGRGGYGYTFGSGTRLTVV.

The chain employs TRBV7-2 and TRBJ1-5; maybe TRBD1 (6 bases). Germline CDR1 is SGHTA and CDR2 is FQGNSA. Trimming pared 4 bases from V and 7 bases from J, leaving 11 bases between. The CDR3 contains 13 residues. As DNA, the CDR3 is TGTGCCAGCAGCTGGGGAAGGGGGCAGCCCCAGCATTTT. It translates to CASSWGRGQPQHF.

The V gene is TRBV5-1, the J gene TRBJ2-3; 8 bases fit TRBD2. V was clipped by 1 base and J by 2 bases; unmatched bases: 6. Germline loops: CDR1 SGHRS, CDR2 YFSETQ. CDR3 length: 16 residues. CDR3 region: CASSLPGLGTTDTQYF. CDR3 nucleotide sequence: TGCGCCAGCAGCTTGCCGGGACTAGGGACCACAGATACGCAGTATTTT.

This rearrangement joins TRBV30 to TRBJ1-2, with 9 positions matching TRBD1. Losses at the gene ends were 2 bases for V and 8 bases for J; bases not matched to a gene: 24. Germline CDR1 and CDR2: GTSNPN and SVGIG (reference sequence). This CDR3 region has 19 residues. CDR3 sequence: CAWSPMLSGTGKGWGGYTF. The CDR3 coding sequence is TGTGCCTGGAGTCCCATGCTCTCCGGGACAGGGAAGGGATGGGGCGGCTACACCTTC.

This rearrangement joins TRBV19 to TRBJ1-5; D may be TRBD1 (6 bases). V gave up 0 bases and J gave up 1 base, with 13 bases separating them. The CDR3 sequence is 17 residues long. Germline lookup yields CDR1 LNHDA and CDR2 SQIVND (reference sequence). CDR3 in amino acids: CASSIEQGAESNQPQHF. The DNA of the CDR3 is TGTGCCAGTAGTATAGAACAGGGTGCCGAGAGCAATCAGCCCCAGCATTTT. The full variable domain, with the rest looked up from reference TRBV19 and TRBJ1-5, is DGGITQSPKYLFRKEGQNVTLSCEQNLNHDAMYWYRQDPGQGLRLIYYSQIVNDFQKGDIAEGYSVSREKKESFPLTVTSAQKNPTAFYLCASSIEQGAESNQPQHFGDGTRLSIL.

This sequence joins TRBV6-1 and TRBJ2-3; 12 positions match TRBD2. The V segment lost 4 bases and the J segment 8 bases; nucleotides outside the gene matches: 7. Germline CDR1 is MNHNS and CDR2 is SASEGT. This CDR3 is built from 15 residues. The CDR3 DNA reads TGTGCCAGCAGTGCGGCTAGCGGGGGGGCCGGTACGCAGTATTTT. Protein: CASSAASGGAGTQYF.

The gene calls are TRBV4-3 and TRBJ1-3, with D possibly being TRBD1 (6 bases). This CDR3 is 18 amino acids long. Deletions cut 1 base from V and 0 bases from J, with 16 bases between. Per the germline V gene, CDR1 is LGHNA and CDR2 is YSLEER. The CDR3 protein is CASSQVLPGDISGNTIYF. The CDR3 coding sequence is TGCGCCAGCAGCCAAGTTCTGCCAGGGGACATCTCTGGAAACACCATATATTTT.

This chain links TRBV1 with TRBJ2-1; whether TRBD2, the table's D call, matches the DNA was not checked. TRBV1 has pseudogene status. This CDR3 has 22 amino acids. CDR3 protein: CTSSQYPLSLAGGPQLYNEQFF. In DNA, the CDR3 is TGCACCAGCAGCCAATACCCCTTGTCTTTAGCGGGGGGACCCCAACTATACAATGAGCAGTTCTTC.